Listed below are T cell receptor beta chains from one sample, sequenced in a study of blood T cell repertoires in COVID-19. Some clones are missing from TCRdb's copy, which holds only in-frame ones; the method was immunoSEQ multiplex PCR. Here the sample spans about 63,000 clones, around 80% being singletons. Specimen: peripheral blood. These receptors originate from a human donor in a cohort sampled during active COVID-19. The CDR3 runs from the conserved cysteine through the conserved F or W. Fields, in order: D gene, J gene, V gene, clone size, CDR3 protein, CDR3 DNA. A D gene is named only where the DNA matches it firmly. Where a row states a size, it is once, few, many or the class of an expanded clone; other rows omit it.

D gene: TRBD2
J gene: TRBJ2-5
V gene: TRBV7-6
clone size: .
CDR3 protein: CASSSTRAGGPVTQYF
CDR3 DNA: TGTGCCAGCAGCTCCACAAGAGCGGGAGGGCCTGTGACCCAGTACTTC

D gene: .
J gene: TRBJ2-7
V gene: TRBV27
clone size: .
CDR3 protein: CASSPFGLASSYEQYF
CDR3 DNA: TGTGCCAGCAGTCCATTCGGACTTGCGAGCTCCTACGAGCAGTACTTC

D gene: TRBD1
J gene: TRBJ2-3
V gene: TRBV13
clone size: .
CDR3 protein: CASSSQGGGADTQYF
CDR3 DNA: TGTGCCAGCAGCTCCCAAGGGGGCGGCGCAGATACGCAGTATTTT

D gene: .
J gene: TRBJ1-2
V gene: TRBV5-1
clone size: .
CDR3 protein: CASSLGTGVNYGYTF
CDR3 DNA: TGCGCCAGCAGCTTGGGTACAGGCGTTAACTATGGCTACACCTTC

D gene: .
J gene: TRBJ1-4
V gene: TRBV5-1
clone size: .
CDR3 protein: CASSIATGSNEKLFF
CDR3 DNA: TGCGCCAGCAGCATCGCGACGGGGAGTAATGAAAAACTGTTTTTT

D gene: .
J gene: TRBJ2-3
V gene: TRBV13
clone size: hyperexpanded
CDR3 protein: CASSLGREITDTQYF
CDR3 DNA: TGTGCCAGCAGCTTAGGGAGGGAAATCACAGATACGCAGTATTTT

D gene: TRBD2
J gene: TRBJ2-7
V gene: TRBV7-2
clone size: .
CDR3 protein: CASSLGGLAGGSQYF
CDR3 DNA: TGTGCCAGCAGCTTAGGGGGACTAGCGGGAGGGTCCCAGTACTTC

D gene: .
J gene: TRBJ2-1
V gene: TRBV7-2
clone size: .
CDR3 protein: CASSPLSEQFF
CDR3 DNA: TGTGCCAGCAGCCCCCTTAGTGAGCAGTTCTTC

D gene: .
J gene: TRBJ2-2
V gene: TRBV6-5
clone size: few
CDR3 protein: CASSYSLTGTGELFF
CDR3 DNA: TGTGCCAGCAGTTACTCCCTTACAGGGACCGGGGAGCTGTTTTTT

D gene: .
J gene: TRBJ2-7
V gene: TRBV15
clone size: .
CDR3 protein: CATSRDQPDMGLYEQYF
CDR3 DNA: TGTGCCACCAGCAGAGATCAACCGGACATGGGTCTCTACGAGCAGTACTTC

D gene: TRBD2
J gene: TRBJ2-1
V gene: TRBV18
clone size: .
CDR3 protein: CASSPQRGYNEQFF
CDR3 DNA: TGTGCCAGCTCACCCCAGCGGGGTTACAATGAGCAGTTCTTC